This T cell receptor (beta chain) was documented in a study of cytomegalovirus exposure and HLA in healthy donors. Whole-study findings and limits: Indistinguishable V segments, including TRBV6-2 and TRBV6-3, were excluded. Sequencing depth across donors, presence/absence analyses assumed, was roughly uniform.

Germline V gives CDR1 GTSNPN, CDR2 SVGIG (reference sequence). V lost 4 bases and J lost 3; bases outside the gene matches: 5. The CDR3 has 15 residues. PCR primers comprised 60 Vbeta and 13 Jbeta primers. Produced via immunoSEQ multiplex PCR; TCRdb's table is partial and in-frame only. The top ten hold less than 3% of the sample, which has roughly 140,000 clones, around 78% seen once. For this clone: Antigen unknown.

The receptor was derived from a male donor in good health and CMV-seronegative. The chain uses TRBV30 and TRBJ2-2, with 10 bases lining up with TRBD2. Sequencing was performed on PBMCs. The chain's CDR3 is CAWTLAGADTGELFF. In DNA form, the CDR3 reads TGTGCCTGGACCCTAGCGGGGGCGGACACCGGGGAGCTGTTTTTT.